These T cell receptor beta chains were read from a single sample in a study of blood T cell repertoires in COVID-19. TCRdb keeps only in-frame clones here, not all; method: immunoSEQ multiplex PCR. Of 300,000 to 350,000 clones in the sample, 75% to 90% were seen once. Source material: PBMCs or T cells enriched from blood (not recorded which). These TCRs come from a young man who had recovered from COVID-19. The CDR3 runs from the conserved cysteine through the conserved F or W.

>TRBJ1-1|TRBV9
CASSAYLNTEAFF
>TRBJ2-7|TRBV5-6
CASSLHRTYEQYF
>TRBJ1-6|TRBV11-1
CASSWDSNNSPLHF
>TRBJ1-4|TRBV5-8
CASSWARGRSINEKLFF
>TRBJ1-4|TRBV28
CASSLRGGRKLFF
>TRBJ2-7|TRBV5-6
CASSLMIGGAYEQYF
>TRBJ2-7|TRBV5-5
CASSLTSGVRAYEQYF
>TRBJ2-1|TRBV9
CASSPRALAGGSGQFF
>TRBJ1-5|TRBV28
CASSIHPGGYGQPQHF
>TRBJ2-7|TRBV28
CASSLSSRAYEQYF
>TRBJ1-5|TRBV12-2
CAVVPGQKPYGNQPQHF
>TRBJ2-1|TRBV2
CASERIYNEQFF
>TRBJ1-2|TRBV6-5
CASSLGVNYGYTF
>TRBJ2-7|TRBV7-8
CASSLAGGGYEQYF
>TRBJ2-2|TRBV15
CATSWTGDTGELFF
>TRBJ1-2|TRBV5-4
CASSWGDGYTF
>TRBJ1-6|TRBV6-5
CASSYSGSSPLHF
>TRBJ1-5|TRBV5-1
CASQGARGNQPQHF
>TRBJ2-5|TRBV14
CASSHLSGPEETQYF
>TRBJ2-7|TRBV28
CASTRAGTYEQYF
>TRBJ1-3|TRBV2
CASSSGGGDTIYF
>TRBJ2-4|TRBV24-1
CATSRGGNIQYF
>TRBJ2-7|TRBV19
CASSGPGQGVHEQYF
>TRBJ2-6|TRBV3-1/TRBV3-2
CASSLPLSSSGANVLTF
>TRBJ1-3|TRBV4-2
CASSQDSGGANTIYF
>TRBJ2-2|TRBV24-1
CATSDLQGTGELFF
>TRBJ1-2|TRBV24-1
CATSDLPGGGYTF
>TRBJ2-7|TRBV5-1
CASSILSSGGAYEQYF
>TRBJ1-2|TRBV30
CAWSEGQGSGGYTF
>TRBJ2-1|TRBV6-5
CASSYELAAYNEQFF
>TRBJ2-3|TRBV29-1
CSVDPGTGSTDTQYF
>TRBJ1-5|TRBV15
CATSRSGTALNQPQHF
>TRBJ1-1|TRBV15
CATSRGTGGNTEAFF
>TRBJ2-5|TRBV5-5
CASGLAGEYQETQYF
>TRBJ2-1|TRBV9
CASSVSGNEQFF
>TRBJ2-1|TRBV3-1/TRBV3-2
CASSAAGRGVHEQFF
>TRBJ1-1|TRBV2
CASTQGAPVSLNTEAFF
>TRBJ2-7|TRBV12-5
CASGSSGASYEQYF
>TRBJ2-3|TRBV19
CASSIGTQATDTQYF
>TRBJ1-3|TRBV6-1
CASSEIGGLRNTIYF
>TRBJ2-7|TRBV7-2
CASSLAGGALYEQYF
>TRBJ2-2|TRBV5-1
CASSLEGSTGELFF
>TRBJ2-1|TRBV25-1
CASSDWLLAGSYNEQFF
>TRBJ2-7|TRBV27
CASSPIGQGYEQYF
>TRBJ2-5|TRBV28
CASSLSGQGTQETQYF
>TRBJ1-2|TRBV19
CASSSMGAGGYTF
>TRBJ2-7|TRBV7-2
CASSLVAGGRYEQYF